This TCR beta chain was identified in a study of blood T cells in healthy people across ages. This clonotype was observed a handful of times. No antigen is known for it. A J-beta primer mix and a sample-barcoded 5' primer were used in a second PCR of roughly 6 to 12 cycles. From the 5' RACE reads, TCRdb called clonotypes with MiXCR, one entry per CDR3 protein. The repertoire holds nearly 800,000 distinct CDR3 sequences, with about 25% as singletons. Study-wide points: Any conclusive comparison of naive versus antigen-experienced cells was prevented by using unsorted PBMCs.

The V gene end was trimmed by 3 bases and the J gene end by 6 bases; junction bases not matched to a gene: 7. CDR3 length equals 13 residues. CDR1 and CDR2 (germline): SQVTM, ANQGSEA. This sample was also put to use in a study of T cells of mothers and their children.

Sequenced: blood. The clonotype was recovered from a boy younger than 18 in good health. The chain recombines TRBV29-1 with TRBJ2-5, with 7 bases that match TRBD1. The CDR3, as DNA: TGCAGCGTTGATGAACAGGGGTGGAAGACCCAGTACTTC. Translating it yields CSVDEQGWKTQYF.